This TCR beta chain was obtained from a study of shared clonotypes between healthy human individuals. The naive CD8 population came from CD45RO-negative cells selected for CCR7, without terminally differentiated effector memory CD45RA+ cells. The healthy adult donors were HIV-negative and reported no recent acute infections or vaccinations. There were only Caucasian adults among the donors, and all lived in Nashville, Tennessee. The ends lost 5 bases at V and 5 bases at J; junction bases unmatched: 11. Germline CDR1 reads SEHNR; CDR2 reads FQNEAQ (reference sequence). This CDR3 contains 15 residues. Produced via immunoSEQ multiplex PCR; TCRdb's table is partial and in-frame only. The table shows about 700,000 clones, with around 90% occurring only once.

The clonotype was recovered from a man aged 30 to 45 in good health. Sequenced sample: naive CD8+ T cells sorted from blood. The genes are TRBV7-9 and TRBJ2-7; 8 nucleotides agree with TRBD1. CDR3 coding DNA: TGTGCCAGCAGCAGCGTACAGGGGGAGAACAACGAGCAGTACTTC. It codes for CASSSVQGENNEQYF.